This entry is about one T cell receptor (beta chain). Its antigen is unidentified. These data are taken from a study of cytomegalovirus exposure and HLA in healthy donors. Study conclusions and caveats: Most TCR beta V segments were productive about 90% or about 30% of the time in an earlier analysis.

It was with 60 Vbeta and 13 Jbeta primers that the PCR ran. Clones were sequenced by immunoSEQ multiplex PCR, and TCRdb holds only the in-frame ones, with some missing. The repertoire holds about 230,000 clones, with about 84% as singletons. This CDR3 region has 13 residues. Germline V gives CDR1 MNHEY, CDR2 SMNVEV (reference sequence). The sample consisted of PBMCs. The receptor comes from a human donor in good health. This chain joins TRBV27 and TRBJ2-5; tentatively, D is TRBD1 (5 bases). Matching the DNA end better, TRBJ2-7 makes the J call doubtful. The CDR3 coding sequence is TGTGCCAGCAGTTTAAAACAGGCCTACGAGCAGTACTTC. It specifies CASSLKQAYEQYF.